The 29 T cell receptor beta chains below all came from one sample that was sequenced in a study of cytomegalovirus exposure and HLA in healthy donors. Libraries were prepared by immunoSEQ multiplex PCR; TCRdb keeps only in-frame clonotypes and omits some of them. The table has approximately 110,000 clones, roughly 86% seen once. The sample comprised PBMCs. The receptors were sampled from a young woman in good health and CMV-seronegative.

The V gene is TRBV28, the J gene TRBJ1-2; D unclear. The CDR3 is 12 residues long. Germline lookup yields CDR1 MDHEN and CDR2 SYDVKM. Trimming stripped 11 bases from V and 7 bases from J, with 17 bases between. CDR3 DNA sequence: TGTGCCGGAGAGTCACCCTATTTTGGCTACACCTTC. It is translated as CAGESPYFGYTF.

The chain combines TRBV4-2 with TRBJ2-7; the D gene is possibly TRBD1 (5 bases). The CDR3 runs 17 residues. CDR1 is LGHNA, CDR2 YNFKEQ, per germline. V lost 3 bases and J 2 bases, leaving 20 bases between the germline ends. The CDR3 here is CASSQQNSPQGAYEQYF. CDR3 bases: TGTGCCAGCAGCCAGCAAAACAGTCCCCAAGGGGCCTACGAGCAGTACTTC.

This chain links TRBV5-1 with TRBJ2-2; no clear D gene. The CDR3 covers 13 residues. V lost 2 bases, J lost 3 bases, and 5 bases lay in between. Germline-derived CDR1 and CDR2 are SGHRS and YFSETQ. The CDR3 region is CASSLQDTGELFF. The DNA of the CDR3 is TGCGCCAGCAGCTTACAAGACACCGGGGAGCTGTTTTTT.

This chain connects TRBV6-4 to TRBJ2-3, with TRBD2 identical over 8 bases. V lost 3 bases and J lost 2; bases outside the gene matches: 4. The CDR3 covers 15 residues. Per the germline V gene, CDR1 is MRHNA and CDR2 is SNTAGT. The CDR3 DNA reads as TGTGCCAGCAGTGAAGTAGCGGGGTCCACAGATACGCAGTATTTT. Translated: CASSEVAGSTDTQYF.

The V and J genes are TRBV30 and TRBJ2-7; TRBD2 matches at 8 bases. CDR1 and CDR2 from the germline V gene are GTSNPN and SVGIG (reference sequence). The V and J ends lost 0 bases and 3 bases, in that order; junction bases with no gene match: 7. The CDR3 runs 15 residues. As DNA, the CDR3 is TGTGCCTGGAGTGTGACGGGAGGGTACGTCTACGAGCAGTACTTC. Amino acid sequence: CAWSVTGGYVYEQYF.

This chain connects TRBV7-3 to TRBJ2-1, with no clear D. The germline gives CDR1 SGHTA, CDR2 FQGTGA. CDR3 length: 16 residues. V was clipped by 5 bases and J by 6 bases, with 20 bases between them. CDR3 sequence: CASSPRGDLGINEQFF. The CDR3 bases are TGTGCCAGCAGCCCCCGAGGAGATCTAGGAATCAATGAGCAGTTCTTC.

This chain uses TRBV11-3 with TRBJ2-1; TRBD2 might be the D (7 bases). CDR3 length: 13 amino acids. With 5 bases removed from V and 6 bases from J, the gap between germline ends came to 11 bases. CDR1 is SGHNT, CDR2 YENEEA, per germline. The CDR3 spells CASSGGAGNEQFF. The CDR3 DNA reads TGTGCCAGCAGCGGGGGGGCCGGCAATGAGCAGTTCTTC.

The V call is TRBV4-3, the J call TRBJ2-7; tentatively, D is TRBD2 (6 bases). V was cut by 1 base and J by 0 bases, with 10 bases left in between. CDR1 and CDR2 (germline): LGHNA, YSLEER. CDR3 length: 15 amino acids. The CDR3 protein is CASSQGGLFSYEQYF. Written as DNA, the CDR3 is TGCGCCAGCAGCCAAGGAGGACTATTCTCCTACGAGCAGTACTTC.

This chain joins TRBV10-3 and TRBJ2-4, with D perhaps TRBD2 (5 bases). The germline V and J ends were trimmed by 2 bases and 3 bases, with 11 bases remaining between them. Germline assignment: CDR1 ENHRY and CDR2 SYGVKD. This CDR3 spans 15 amino acids. This chain's CDR3 is CAISEPSGNKNIQYF. The CDR3 DNA sequence: TGTGCCATCAGTGAGCCCTCCGGGAACAAAAACATTCAGTACTTC.

The gene calls are TRBV25-1 and TRBJ1-2; D remains unclear. CDR3 length: 13 amino acids. Per germline, CDR1 MGHDK and CDR2 SYGVNS. Trimming left V 1 base short and J 8 bases short, with 11 bases between. For the CDR3, the DNA is TGTGCCAGCAGTGAATTGCAGGTGGGCGGCTACACCTTC. It codes for CASSELQVGGYTF.

The rearrangement uses TRBV9 and TRBJ2-2, with 9 bases lining up with TRBD1. The V and J ends lost 2 bases and 4 bases, in that order; junction bases with no gene match: 6. The CDR3 runs 16 residues. Per germline, CDR1 SGDLS and CDR2 YYNGEE. CDR3 nucleotide sequence: TGTGCCAGCAGCGTGCTGGGACAGGGAGGCACCGGGGAGCTGTTTTTT. Translation: CASSVLGQGGTGELFF.

The chain is built from TRBV15 and TRBJ2-2, with 7 bases lining up with TRBD2. Germline loops: CDR1 LNHNV, CDR2 YYDKDF (reference sequence). The CDR3 extends over 14 amino acids. V shed 4 bases and J 6 bases; nucleotides not matched to a gene: 5. CDR3 in DNA: TGTGCCACCAGCATACAAGGACTAGCCGGGGAGCTGTTTTTT. Amino acids: CATSIQGLAGELFF.

The chain uses TRBV9 and TRBJ2-7; D is possibly TRBD2 (6 bases). V lost 2 bases and J 0 bases, leaving 9 bases between the germline ends. CDR3 length: 14 residues. Per the germline V gene, CDR1 is SGDLS and CDR2 is YYNGEE. CDR3 nucleotides: TGTGCCAGCAGCGTGACCGGGAGCTCCTACGAGCAGTACTTC. As protein: CASSVTGSSYEQYF.

The chain has TRBV19 and TRBJ2-2; D perhaps matches TRBD1 (6 bases). Between the trimmed V and J ends, which lost 8 bases and 6 bases, there was a span of 10 bases. Germline V gives CDR1 LNHDA, CDR2 SQIVND (reference sequence). The CDR3 loop spans 12 amino acids. Here the CDR3 reads CASSYRAGELFF. CDR3 DNA: TGTGCCAGTTCGTACAGGGCCGGGGAGCTGTTTTTT.

The V and J genes are TRBV27 and TRBJ2-7, with a tentative D call TRBD1 (7 bases). The germline V and J ends were trimmed by 5 bases and 4 bases, with 21 bases remaining between them. The CDR3 has 16 residues. The V gene's germline CDR1 is MNHEY and CDR2 SMNVEV (reference sequence). CDR3 sequence: CASSPGQEGGLYEQYF. CDR3 sequence (DNA): TGTGCCAGCAGTCCCGGACAGGAGGGGGGTTTATACGAGCAGTACTTC.

This chain uses TRBV6-1 with TRBJ1-2; 7 nucleotides match TRBD1. Germline lookup yields CDR1 MNHNS and CDR2 SASEGT. The CDR3 is 15 amino acids. V lost 4 bases and J lost 5; bases outside the gene matches: 10. The DNA of the CDR3 is TGTGCCAGCAGTGGACGGAACAGGGGTAGTTATGGCTACACCTTC. Its protein is CASSGRNRGSYGYTF.

The V call is TRBV2, the J call TRBJ1-2; D unresolved. V dropped 8 bases and J dropped 2 bases, with 12 bases sitting between them. CDR3 length: 13 amino acids. Germline CDR1 reads SNHLY; CDR2 reads FYNNEI. CDR3 nucleotides: TGTGCCAGCGTTTTTGACACCAACTATGGCTACACCTTC. It codes for CASVFDTNYGYTF. The full variable domain, rest sourced from reference TRBV2 and TRBJ1-2, is EPEVTQTPSHQVTQMGQEVILRCVPISNHLYFYWYRQILGQKVEFLVSFYNNEISEKSEIFDDQFSVERPDGSNFTLKIRSTKLEDSAMYFCASVFDTNYGYTFGSGTRLTVV.

This chain uses TRBV30 with TRBJ2-1, with a weak D call TRBD2 (5 bases). The germline V gene has CDR1 GTSNPN and CDR2 SVGIG (reference sequence). Trimming removed 0 bases at V and 7 bases at J, with 13 bases between. The CDR3 is 14 amino acids. The CDR3 region is CAWSVDWSGNEQFF. For the CDR3, the DNA is TGTGCCTGGAGTGTAGATTGGTCGGGAAATGAGCAGTTCTTC.

The J gene is TRBJ2-5, the V gene TRBV15; tentatively, D is TRBD1 (6 bases). Germline V gene sequence: CDR1 LNHNV, CDR2 YYDKDF (reference sequence). The ends were cut back, 3 bases at V and 1 base at J, with 12 bases in the middle. The CDR3 has 15 amino acids. CDR3 amino acids: CATSRIQTGQETQYF. The CDR3 nucleotides read TGTGCCACCAGCAGGATCCAGACAGGCCAAGAGACCCAGTACTTC.

The CDR3 DNA reads TGTGCCAGCTCCCGGGACTCCGGGGGGTATGGCTACACCTTC. Encoded protein: CASSRDSGGYGYTF. The V and J genes are TRBV18 and TRBJ1-2; D perhaps matches TRBD1 (5 bases). Germline lookup yields CDR1 KGHSH and CDR2 LQKENI. This CDR3 is built from 14 residues. V was clipped by 6 bases and J by 5 bases, with 16 bases between them.

The chain carries TRBV28 and TRBJ2-2; weak D call: TRBD1 (6 bases). This CDR3 has 15 amino acids. CDR1 and CDR2 (germline): MDHEN, SYDVKM. Trimming took off 6 bases at V and 2 bases at J, with 13 bases between the two ends. CDR3 coding DNA: TGTGCCAGCAGACGCCGGGACACCAACACCGGGGAGCTGTTTTTT. This gives the protein CASRRRDTNTGELFF.

The V call is TRBV4-2, the J call TRBJ1-2; 8 bases match TRBD1. Trimming at V came to 1 base and at J to 4 bases, leaving 8 bases not matched to a gene. The CDR3 covers 16 residues. Germline CDR1 and CDR2: LGHNA and YNFKEQ. This chain's CDR3 is CASSQVGTGDIYGYTF. The CDR3 DNA reads as TGTGCCAGCAGCCAAGTTGGGACAGGAGACATCTATGGCTACACCTTC.

In this sample, this clone turned up once. The chain links TRBV15 to TRBJ2-5; the match to TRBD1 covers 9 bases. V lost 3 bases and J lost 2; bases outside the gene matches: 7. There are 16 residues in the CDR3. CDR1 and CDR2 (germline): LNHNV, YYDKDF (reference sequence). Here the CDR3 DNA reads TGTGCCACCAGCAGTGGGATCGACAGGGGGCAAGAGACCCAGTACTTC. This codes for CATSSGIDRGQETQYF.

This rearrangement joins TRBV28 to TRBJ1-3; D ambiguous. Germline V gene lookup returns CDR1 MDHEN and CDR2 SYDVKM. Trimming pared 3 bases from V and 2 bases from J, leaving 11 bases between. This CDR3 has 15 residues. As DNA, the CDR3 is TGTGCCAGCAGTTTCGAGGGCAGCCCTGGAAACACCATATATTTT. Its translation is CASSFEGSPGNTIYF. The full variable domain, rest sourced from reference TRBV28 and TRBJ1-3, is DVKVTQSSRYLVKRTGEKVFLECVQDMDHENMFWYRQDPGLGLRLIYFSYDVKMKEKGDIPEGYSVSREKKERFSLILESASTNQTSMYLCASSFEGSPGNTIYFGEGSWLTVV.

V and J are TRBV7-2 and TRBJ1-2; D may be TRBD1 (6 bases). Trimming removed 4 bases from V and 0 bases from J, with 12 bases in between. CDR1 SGHTA and CDR2 FQGNSA come from the germline V gene. This CDR3 region has 15 residues. This chain's CDR3 is CASSSPGVANYGYTF. As DNA, the CDR3 is TGTGCCAGCAGCTCACCAGGGGTAGCTAACTATGGCTACACCTTC.

The rearrangement joins TRBV7-9 to TRBJ1-1, with TRBD1 matching 7 bases. Unmatched junction bases numbered 5, after V lost 5 bases and J lost 5 bases. Germline V gives CDR1 SEHNR, CDR2 FQNEAQ (reference sequence). This CDR3 contains 13 residues. The CDR3 DNA is TGTGCCAGCAGCCTCGACAGGGTGACTGAAGCTTTCTTT. Its translation is CASSLDRVTEAFF.

The CDR3, as DNA: TGTGCCAGCAGCAAGGACAGGGGAGATACGCAGTATTTT. Protein: CASSKDRGDTQYF. The chain employs TRBV2 and TRBJ2-3; 9 positions agree with TRBD1. V dropped 6 bases and J dropped 5; count of bases not matched to a gene: 3. CDR1 and CDR2 (germline): SNHLY, FYNNEI. The CDR3 totals 13 residues.

The chain joins TRBV4-3 to TRBJ1-2; tentative D call: TRBD1 (5 bases). CDR1 and CDR2 from the germline V gene are LGHNA and YSLEER. Deletions cut 0 bases from V and 5 bases from J, with 13 bases between. CDR3 size: 15 residues. The CDR3 reads CASSQDRGTDYGYTF. Written as DNA, the CDR3 is TGCGCCAGCAGCCAAGATCGGGGGACGGATTATGGCTACACCTTC.

The chain combines TRBV7-3 with TRBJ2-1; no firm D call. The CDR3 consists of 15 residues. Deletions cut 0 bases from V and 8 bases from J, with 14 bases between. Germline V CDR1 and CDR2: SGHTA, FQGTGA. CDR3 nucleotide sequence: TGTGCCAGCAGCTTAACCCCCAGAAGTCTCGATGAGCAGTTCTTC. It codes for CASSLTPRSLDEQFF.